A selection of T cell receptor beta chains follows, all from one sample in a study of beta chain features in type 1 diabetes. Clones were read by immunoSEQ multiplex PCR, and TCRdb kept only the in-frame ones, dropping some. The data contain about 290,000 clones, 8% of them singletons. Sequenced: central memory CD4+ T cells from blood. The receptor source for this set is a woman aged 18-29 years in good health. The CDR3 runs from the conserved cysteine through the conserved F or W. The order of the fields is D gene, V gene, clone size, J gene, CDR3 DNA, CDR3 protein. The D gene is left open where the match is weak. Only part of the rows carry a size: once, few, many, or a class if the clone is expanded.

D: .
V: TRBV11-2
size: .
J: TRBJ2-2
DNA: TGTGCCAGCAGCTTATCCGGGGAGCTGTTTTTT
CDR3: CASSLSGELFF

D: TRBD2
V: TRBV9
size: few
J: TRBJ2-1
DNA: TGTGCCAGCAGCGTAGGGGGACTAGCCGTTTCGCATCATGAGCAGTTCTTC
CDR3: CASSVGGLAVSHHEQFF

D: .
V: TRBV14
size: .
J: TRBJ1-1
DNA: TGTGCCAGCAGCCAGACGGCCCCGAACACTGAAGCTTTCTTT
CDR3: CASSQTAPNTEAFF

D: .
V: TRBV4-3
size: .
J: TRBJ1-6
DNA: TGCGCCAGCAGCCCCGGGTTGTTCGAGGCCCTCCACTTT
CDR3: CASSPGLFEALHF

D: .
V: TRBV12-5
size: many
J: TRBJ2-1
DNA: TGTGCTAGTGGTTTCCCCGGCCGAGAGCAGTTCTTC
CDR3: CASGFPGREQFF

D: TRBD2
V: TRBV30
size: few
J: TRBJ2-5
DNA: TGTGCCTGGAGTGTAACTAGCGGGAATCGGGAGACCCAGTACTTC
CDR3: CAWSVTSGNRETQYF

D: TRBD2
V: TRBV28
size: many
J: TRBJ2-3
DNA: TGTGCCAGCAGTCCGAGCGGGGTCGGCTTGGATACGCAGTATTTT
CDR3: CASSPSGVGLDTQYF

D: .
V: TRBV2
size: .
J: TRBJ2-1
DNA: TGTGCCAGCAGTGGGAACTCGGGCAATGAGCAGTTCTTC
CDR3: CASSGNSGNEQFF

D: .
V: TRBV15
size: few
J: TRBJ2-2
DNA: TGTGCCACCAGCAGAGCTCCGGGGAGGTCGAACACCGGGGAGCTGTTTTTT
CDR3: CATSRAPGRSNTGELFF

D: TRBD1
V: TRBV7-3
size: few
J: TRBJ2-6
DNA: TGTGCCAGCAGCTCAGGGGGACCTGGGGCCAACGTCCTGACTTTC
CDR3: CASSSGGPGANVLTF

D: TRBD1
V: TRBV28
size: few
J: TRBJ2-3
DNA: TGTGCCAGCAGTCAACAGGGGGTGACGCAGTATTTT
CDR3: CASSQQGVTQYF

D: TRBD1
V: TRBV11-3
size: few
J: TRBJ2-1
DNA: TGTGCCAGCACATCCAGGGGGCAGGGGAATGAGCAGTTCTTC
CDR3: CASTSRGQGNEQFF

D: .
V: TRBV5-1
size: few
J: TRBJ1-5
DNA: TGCGCCAGCAGCCCACAAGGACAGATCAATCAGCCCCAGCATTTT
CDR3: CASSPQGQINQPQHF

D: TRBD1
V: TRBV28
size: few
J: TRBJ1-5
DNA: TGTGCCAGCAGTCTACCGACAGGGGCGAACATCAGGCCCCAGCATTTT
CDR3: CASSLPTGANIRPQHF

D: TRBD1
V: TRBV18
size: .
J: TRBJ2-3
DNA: TGTGCCAGCTCACAGATTGGACAGGCTTCCACAGATACGCAGTATTTT
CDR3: CASSQIGQASTDTQYF

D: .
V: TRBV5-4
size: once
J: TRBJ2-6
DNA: TGTGCCAGCAGCTCAAAGCTGGGGAGCGCCCGCTTCTCTGGGGCCAACGTCCTGACTTTC
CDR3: CASSSKLGSARFSGANVLTF

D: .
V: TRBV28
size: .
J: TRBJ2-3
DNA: TGTGCCAGCAGTTTGGGGGGACGGAGCACAGATACGCAGTATTTT
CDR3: CASSLGGRSTDTQYF

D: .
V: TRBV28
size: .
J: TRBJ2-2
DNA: TGTGCCAGCACGGTAACAGGGATGAGAACCGGGGAGCTGTTTTTT
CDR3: CASTVTGMRTGELFF

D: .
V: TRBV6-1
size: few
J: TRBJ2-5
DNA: TGTGCCAGCAGTGAAGATGTAGAATTGCGGACCCAGTACTTC
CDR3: CASSEDVELRTQYF

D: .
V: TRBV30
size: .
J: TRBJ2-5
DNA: TGTGCCTTCGACCGGGGTCCGGGGCAGGAGACCCAGTACTTC
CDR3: CAFDRGPGQETQYF

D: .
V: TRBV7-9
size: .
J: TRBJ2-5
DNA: TGTGCCAGCAGCTTAGTACGAAAAGAGACCCAGTACTTC
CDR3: CASSLVRKETQYF

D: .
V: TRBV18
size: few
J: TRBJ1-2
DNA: TGTGCCAGCTCAGGGGACTATGGCTACACCTTC
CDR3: CASSGDYGYTF

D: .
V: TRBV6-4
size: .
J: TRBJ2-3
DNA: TGTGCCAGCAGTGTCGCGGGGCGCAGCACAGATACGCAGTATTTT
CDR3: CASSVAGRSTDTQYF

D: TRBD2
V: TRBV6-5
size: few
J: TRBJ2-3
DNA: TGTGCCAGCAGTTACCAGACTAGCGGGACCGATACGCAGTATTTT
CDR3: CASSYQTSGTDTQYF

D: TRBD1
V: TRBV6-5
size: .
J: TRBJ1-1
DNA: TGTGCCAGCAGTATAAGAGTGGCGACAGGGGAAGCTTTCTTT
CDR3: CASSIRVATGEAFF

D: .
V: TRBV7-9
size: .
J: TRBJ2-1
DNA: TGTGCCAGCAGCTTAGACAGGGAGATGTACAATGAGCAGTTCTTC
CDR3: CASSLDREMYNEQFF

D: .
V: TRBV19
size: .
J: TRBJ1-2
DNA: TGTGCCAGTAGTCTCAGAGGGGGGATTGGCTACACCTTC
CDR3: CASSLRGGIGYTF

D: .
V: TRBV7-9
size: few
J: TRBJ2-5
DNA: TGTGCCAGCAGCTTAGAAAGGAACGGGGAGACCCAGTACTTC
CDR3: CASSLERNGETQYF

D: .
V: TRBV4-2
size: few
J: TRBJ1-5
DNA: TGTGCCAGCAGCGATACCCCGGCTAATCAGCCCCAGCATTTT
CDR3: CASSDTPANQPQHF

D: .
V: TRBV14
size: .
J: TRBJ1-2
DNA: TGTGCCAGCAGCCCGCGCGCGGGAGGAAACTATGGCTACACCTTC
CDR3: CASSPRAGGNYGYTF

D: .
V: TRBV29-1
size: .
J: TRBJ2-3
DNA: TGCAGCGTTGTGGGAGACTCGACCCGCCCAGATACGCAGTATTTT
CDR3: CSVVGDSTRPDTQYF